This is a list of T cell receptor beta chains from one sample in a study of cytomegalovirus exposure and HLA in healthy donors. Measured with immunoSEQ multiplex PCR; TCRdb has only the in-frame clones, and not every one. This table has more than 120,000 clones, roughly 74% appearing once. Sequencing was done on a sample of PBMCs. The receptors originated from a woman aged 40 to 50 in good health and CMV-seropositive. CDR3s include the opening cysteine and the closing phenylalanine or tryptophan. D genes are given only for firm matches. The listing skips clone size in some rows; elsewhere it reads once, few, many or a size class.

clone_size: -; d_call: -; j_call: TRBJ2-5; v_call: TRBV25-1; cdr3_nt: TGTGCCAGCAGTACACGGACTGGAGGGACCCAGTACTTC; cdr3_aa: CASSTRTGGTQYF
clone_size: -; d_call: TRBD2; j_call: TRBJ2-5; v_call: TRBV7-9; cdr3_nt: TGTTCCAGCAGCTTACTGGGGGGGGAGACCCAGTACTTC; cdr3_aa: CSSSLLGGETQYF
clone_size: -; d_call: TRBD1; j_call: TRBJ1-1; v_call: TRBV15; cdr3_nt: TGTGCCACCAGCACGACAGGGAGAGGAACTGAAGCTTTCTTT; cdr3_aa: CATSTTGRGTEAFF
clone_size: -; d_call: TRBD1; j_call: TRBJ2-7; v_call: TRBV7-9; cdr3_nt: TGTGCCAGCAGCTTGACCGGGACAGCCTACGAGCAGTACTTC; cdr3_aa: CASSLTGTAYEQYF
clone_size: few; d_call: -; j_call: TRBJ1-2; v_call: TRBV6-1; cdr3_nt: TGTGCCAGCACTTCACGGGACACGAGACATGGCTACACCTTC; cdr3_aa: CASTSRDTRHGYTF
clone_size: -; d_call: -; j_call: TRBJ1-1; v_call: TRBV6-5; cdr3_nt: TGTGCCACCACTTGGGGCGAGGTGGGAGCTTTCTTT; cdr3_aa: CATTWGEVGAFF
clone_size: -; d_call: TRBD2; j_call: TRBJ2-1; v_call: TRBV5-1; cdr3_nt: TGCGCCAGCAGCTTGACTAGCGGGTCTCCCTACAATGAGCAGTTCTTC; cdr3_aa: CASSLTSGSPYNEQFF
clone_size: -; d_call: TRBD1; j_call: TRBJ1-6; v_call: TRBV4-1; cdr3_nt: TGCGCCAGCAGCCGCGGACAGGTGGATTCACCCCTCCACTTT; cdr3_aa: CASSRGQVDSPLHF
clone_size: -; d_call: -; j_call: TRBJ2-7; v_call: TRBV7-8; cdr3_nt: TGTGCCAGCAGCTTAGGGAGTAGGGGTCAAATCTACGAGCAGTACTTC; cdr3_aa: CASSLGSRGQIYEQYF
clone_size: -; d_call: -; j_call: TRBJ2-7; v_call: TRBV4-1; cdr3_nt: TGCGCCAGCAGCCACCGACTAGGCCGCTACGAGCAGTACTTC; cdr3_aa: CASSHRLGRYEQYF
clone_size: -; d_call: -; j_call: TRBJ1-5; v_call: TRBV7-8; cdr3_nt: TGTGCCAGCAGCTCACAGGGCGGGCTCGAGCCCCAGCATTTT; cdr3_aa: CASSSQGGLEPQHF
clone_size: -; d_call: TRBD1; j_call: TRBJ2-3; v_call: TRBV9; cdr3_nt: TGTGCCAGCAGCCGCCTACAGGGGGATACGCAGTATTTT; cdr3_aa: CASSRLQGDTQYF
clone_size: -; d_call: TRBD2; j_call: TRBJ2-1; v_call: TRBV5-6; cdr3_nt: TGTGCCAGCAGCCCGGCGGGGTCCGGGGGGGACCACAATGAGCAGTTCTTC; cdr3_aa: CASSPAGSGGDHNEQFF
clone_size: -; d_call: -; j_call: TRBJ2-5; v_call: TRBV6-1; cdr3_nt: TGTGCCAGCAGCCTACTAGGTCTAGGAGAGACCCAGTACTTC; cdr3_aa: CASSLLGLGETQYF
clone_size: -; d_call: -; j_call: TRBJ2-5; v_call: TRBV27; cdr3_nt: TGTGCCAGCAGTTCGTCCCTGGGCGGAGGTGGGGAGACCCAGTACTTC; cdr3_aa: CASSSSLGGGGETQYF
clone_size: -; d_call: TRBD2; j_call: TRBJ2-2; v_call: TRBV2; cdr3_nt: TGTGCCAGCAGTGTGCGCCTAGCGGTGAACACCGGGGAGCTGTTTTTT; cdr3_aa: CASSVRLAVNTGELFF
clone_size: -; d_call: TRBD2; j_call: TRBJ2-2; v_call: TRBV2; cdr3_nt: TGTGCCAGCTCAGGGACTAGCGTTGCCGGGGAGCTGTTTTTT; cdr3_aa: CASSGTSVAGELFF
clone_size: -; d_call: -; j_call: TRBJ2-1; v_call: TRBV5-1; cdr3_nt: TGCGCCAGCAGCTTAACCCTAACGTACAATGAGCAGTTCTTC; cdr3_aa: CASSLTLTYNEQFF
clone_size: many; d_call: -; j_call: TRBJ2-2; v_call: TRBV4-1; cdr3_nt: TGCGCCAGCAGCCAAGTGGATATGGGCCTCACCGGGGAGCTGTTTTTT; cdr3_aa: CASSQVDMGLTGELFF
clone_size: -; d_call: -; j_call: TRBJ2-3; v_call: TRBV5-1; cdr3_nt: TGCGCCAGCAGCCAGGGCCAGGACCCGGATACGCAGTATTTT; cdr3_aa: CASSQGQDPDTQYF
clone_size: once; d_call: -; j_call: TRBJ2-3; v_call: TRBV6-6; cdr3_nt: TGTGCCAGCAGCCCTGTCGGGGATACGCAGTATTTT; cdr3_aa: CASSPVGDTQYF
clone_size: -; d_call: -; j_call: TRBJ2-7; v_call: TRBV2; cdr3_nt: TGTGCCAGCAGTACCGCAGGGTCCTACGAGCAGTACTTC; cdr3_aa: CASSTAGSYEQYF